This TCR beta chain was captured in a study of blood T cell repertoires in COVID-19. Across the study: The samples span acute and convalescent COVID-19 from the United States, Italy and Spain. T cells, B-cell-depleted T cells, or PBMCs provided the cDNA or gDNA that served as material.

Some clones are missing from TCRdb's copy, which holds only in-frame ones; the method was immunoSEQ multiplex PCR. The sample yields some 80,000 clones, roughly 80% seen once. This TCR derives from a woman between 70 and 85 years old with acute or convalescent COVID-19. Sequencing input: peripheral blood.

The CDR3 DNA follows: TGTGCCAGTAGTATAGATCGGGAGCAATACAATGAGCAGTTCTTC. Protein sequence: CASSIDREQYNEQFF. The chain joins TRBV19 to TRBJ2-1, with D possibly TRBD2 on 6 matching bases. Trimming removed 0 bases at V and 4 bases at J, with 10 bases between. The CDR3 contains 15 residues. Germline CDR1 reads LNHDA; CDR2 reads SQIVND (reference sequence).